Listed below are T cell receptor beta chains from one sample, sequenced in a study of CD8+CD57+ T cells in acquired aplastic anemia. TCRdb ran MiXCR on the reads and lists one entry per CDR3 protein. The table has hundreds of thousands of distinct CDR3 sequences, roughly 64% seen once. Input material: sorted CD4+, CD8+, or CD8+CD57+ T cells (not recorded which) from PBMCs. The source of these receptors is a human donor in good health, serving as a control. Both conserved end residues are part of each CDR3. Where a row states a size, it is once, few, many or the class of an expanded clone; other rows omit it.

>TRBV29-1|TRBJ1-1|.
CSARVKMNTEAFF
>TRBV7-3|TRBJ2-1|many
CASSLYRGDEQFF
>TRBV11-3|TRBJ2-5|many
CASSLGGQGVQTQYF
>TRBV15|TRBJ1-1|.
CATSSSENTEAFF
>TRBV29-1|TRBJ2-3|few
CSVGTSTDTQYF
>TRBV6-6|TRBJ1-3|many
CASSSDVGNTIYF
>TRBV19|TRBJ2-5|.
CARDLTSAEETQYF
>TRBV14|TRBJ2-2|.
CASSQLNRELFF
>TRBV12-3/TRBV12-4|TRBJ1-5|many
CASSPRDLKYQPQHF
>TRBV20-1|TRBJ2-7|once
CSARKAGSGTSEQYF
>TRBV11-1|TRBJ2-3|.
CASSPRPGLGILTQYF
>TRBV7-2|TRBJ2-7|many
CASSLLWDRNYEQYF
>TRBV29-1|TRBJ2-6|.
CSVEDLSLAEDSTRISGANVLTF
>TRBV7-2|TRBJ2-5|many
CASSLRSGGAGETQYF
>TRBV7-8|TRBJ1-2|.
CASSSPGQFDEQYTF
>TRBV11-2|TRBJ1-6|.
CASSTRTGPPRNSPLHF
>TRBV12-3/TRBV12-4|TRBJ1-6|.
CAIKLGWGNSPLHF
>TRBV5-1|TRBJ2-6|.
CASSDMRGRELYGANVLTF
>TRBV7-3|TRBJ1-1|once
CASSLKGNEAFF
>TRBV7-2|TRBJ2-5|.
CASSSAGAGETQYF
>TRBV7-8|TRBJ2-7|.
CASSFGQGPSYGQYF
>TRBV7-6|TRBJ2-5|.
CASSVGQGARETQYF
>TRBV12-3/TRBV12-4|TRBJ1-2|.
CASNRGQGQGYTF
>TRBV20-1|TRBJ1-5|.
CSASFSTGSNQPQHF
>TRBV29-1|TRBJ1-3|.
CSALSGGGTIYF
>TRBV19|TRBJ2-3|.
CASSIGGTGGTQYF
>TRBV10-1|TRBJ2-3|.
CASSVWKRGWNTATQYF
>TRBV19|TRBJ2-3|few
CASSMRQGAVDTQYF
>TRBV5-6|TRBJ1-1|many
CASSNQVPANTEAFF
>TRBV12-3/TRBV12-4|TRBJ1-1|many
CASNSYTEAFF
>TRBV5-8|TRBJ1-6|many
CASSFGAGQRNSPLHF
>TRBV6-4|TRBJ1-2|many
CASSDGVTGYGYTF
>TRBV20-1|TRBJ1-2|many
CSATSRVNDGYTF
>TRBV2|TRBJ1-1|.
CATRGTEAFF
>TRBV5-1|TRBJ2-3|.
CASSFGQGSTDTQYF
>TRBV6-2/TRBV6-3|TRBJ2-7|many
CASSQMTGEQYF
>TRBV12-3/TRBV12-4|TRBJ1-3|.
CASSRTVNSGNTIYF
>TRBV9|TRBJ1-2|many
CASSAGTGGGYGYTF
>TRBV19|TRBJ2-7|.
CASSTRGLGAYGKYF
>TRBV7-8|TRBJ1-3|.
CASSRRTVANTQFF
>TRBV7-6|TRBJ2-7|.
CASSLAVTGSNEQYF
>TRBV7-9|TRBJ2-1|.
CASSSGRRKEQFF
>TRBV3-2|TRBJ2-1|many
CASSPPDNEQFF
>TRBV7-3|TRBJ2-5|once
CGSAGPGQETQYF
>TRBV5-4|TRBJ1-2|many
CASRRDQGRDGYTF
>TRBV7-6|TRBJ2-5|.
CASSLALAGDETQYF
>TRBV5-1|TRBJ2-1|.
CASSLRAGGKFF
>TRBV7-2|TRBJ1-2|.
CASSNGGGDTYGYF
>TRBV7-6|TRBJ2-5|.
CASSTSTGAGETQYF
>TRBV10-1|TRBJ1-6|.
CAGRTGVDSPLHF
>TRBV7-2|TRBJ1-3|.
CASRSTRNTLYF
>TRBV6-2/TRBV6-3|TRBJ1-2|.
CASSLRQGAGYGYTF
>TRBV5-1|TRBJ1-2|.
CASNGVQATENYGYTF
>TRBV2|TRBJ2-7|.
CASSLLASNTDKEHFF
>TRBV7-3|TRBJ1-3|.
CASSLNGLGVYEQF
>TRBV20-1|TRBJ1-2|.
CSARAPNYVYTF
>TRBV6-5|TRBJ1-2|many
CASSRGTGHGYTF
>TRBV15|TRBJ1-5|once
CATSRGDSNQPQHF
>TRBV12-3/TRBV12-4|TRBJ2-7|.
CASSPFQQYF
>TRBV10-3|TRBJ1-2|.
CAIREEAANYGYTF